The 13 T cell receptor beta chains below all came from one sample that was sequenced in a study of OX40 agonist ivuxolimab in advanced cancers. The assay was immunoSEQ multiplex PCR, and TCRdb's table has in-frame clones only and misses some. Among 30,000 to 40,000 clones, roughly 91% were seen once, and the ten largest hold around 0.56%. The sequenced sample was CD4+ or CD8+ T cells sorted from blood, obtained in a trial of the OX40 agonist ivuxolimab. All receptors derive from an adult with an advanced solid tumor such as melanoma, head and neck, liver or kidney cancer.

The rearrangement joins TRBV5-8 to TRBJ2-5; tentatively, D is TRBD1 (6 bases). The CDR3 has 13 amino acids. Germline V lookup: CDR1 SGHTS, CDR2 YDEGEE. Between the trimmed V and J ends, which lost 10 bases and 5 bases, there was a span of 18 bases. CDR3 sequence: CAGTKTGWETQYF. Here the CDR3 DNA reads TGTGCCGGCACAAAGACAGGCTGGGAGACCCAGTACTTC.

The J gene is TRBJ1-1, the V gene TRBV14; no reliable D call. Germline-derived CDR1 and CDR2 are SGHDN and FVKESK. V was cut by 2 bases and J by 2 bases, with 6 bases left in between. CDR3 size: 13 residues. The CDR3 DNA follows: TGTGCCAGCAGCCAAAGCCGTAACACTGAAGCTTTCTTT. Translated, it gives CASSQSRNTEAFF.

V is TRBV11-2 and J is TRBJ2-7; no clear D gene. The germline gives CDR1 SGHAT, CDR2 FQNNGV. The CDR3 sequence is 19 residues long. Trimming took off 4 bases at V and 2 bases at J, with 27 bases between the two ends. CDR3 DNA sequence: TGTGCCAGCAGCTCCCGGACCCTAAACACACGGAGAGGAACCTACGAGCAGTACTTC. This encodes CASSSRTLNTRRGTYEQYF.

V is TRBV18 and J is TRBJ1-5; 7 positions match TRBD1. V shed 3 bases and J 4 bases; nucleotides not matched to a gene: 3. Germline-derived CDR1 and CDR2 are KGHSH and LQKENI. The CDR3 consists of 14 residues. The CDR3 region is CASSPGQTNQPQHF. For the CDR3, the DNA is TGTGCCAGCTCACCGGGACAGACAAATCAGCCCCAGCATTTT.

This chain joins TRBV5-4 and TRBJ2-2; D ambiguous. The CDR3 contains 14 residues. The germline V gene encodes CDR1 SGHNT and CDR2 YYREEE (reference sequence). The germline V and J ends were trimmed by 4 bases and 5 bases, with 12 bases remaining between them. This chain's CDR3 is CASSPDRRTGELFF. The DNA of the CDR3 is TGTGCCAGCAGCCCGGACCGACGGACCGGGGAGCTGTTTTTT.

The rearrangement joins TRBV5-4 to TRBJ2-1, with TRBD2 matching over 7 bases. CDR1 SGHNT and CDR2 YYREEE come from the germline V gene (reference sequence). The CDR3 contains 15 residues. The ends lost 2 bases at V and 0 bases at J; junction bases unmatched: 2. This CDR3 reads CASSFERGSYNEQFF. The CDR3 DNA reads TGTGCCAGCAGCTTTGAGCGGGGCTCCTACAATGAGCAGTTCTTC.

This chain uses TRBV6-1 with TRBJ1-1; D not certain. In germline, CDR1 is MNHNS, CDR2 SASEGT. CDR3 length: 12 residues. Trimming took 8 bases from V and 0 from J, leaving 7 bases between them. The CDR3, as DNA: TGTGCCAGCGAACAACTGAACACTGAAGCTTTCTTT. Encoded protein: CASEQLNTEAFF.

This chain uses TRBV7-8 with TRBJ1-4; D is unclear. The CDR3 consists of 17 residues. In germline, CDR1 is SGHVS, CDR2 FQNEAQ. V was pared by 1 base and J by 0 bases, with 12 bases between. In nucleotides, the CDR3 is TGTGCCAGCAGCTTAGTCAGGAGCTATGCAACTAATGAAAAACTGTTTTTT. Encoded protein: CASSLVRSYATNEKLFF.

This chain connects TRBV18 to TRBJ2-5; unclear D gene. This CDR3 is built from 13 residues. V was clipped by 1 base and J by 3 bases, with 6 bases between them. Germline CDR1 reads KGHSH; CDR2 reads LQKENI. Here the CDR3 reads CASSPRVEETQYF. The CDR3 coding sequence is TGTGCCAGCTCACCACGGGTGGAAGAGACCCAGTACTTC. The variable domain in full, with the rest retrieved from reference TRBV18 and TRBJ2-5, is NAGVMQNPRHLVRRRGQEARLRCSPMKGHSHVYWYRQLPEEGLKFMVYLQKENIIDESGMPKERFSAEFPKEGPSILRIQQVVRGDSAAYFCASSPRVEETQYFGPGTRLLVL.

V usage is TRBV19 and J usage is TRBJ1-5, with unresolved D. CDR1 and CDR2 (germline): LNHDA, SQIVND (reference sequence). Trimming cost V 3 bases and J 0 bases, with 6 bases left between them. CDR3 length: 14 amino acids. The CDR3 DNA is TGTGCCAGTAGTATGTTGGGTAGCAATCAGCCCCAGCATTTT. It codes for CASSMLGSNQPQHF. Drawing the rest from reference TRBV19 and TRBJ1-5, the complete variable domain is DGGITQSPKYLFRKEGQNVTLSCEQNLNHDAMYWYRQDPGQGLRLIYYSQIVNDFQKGDIAEGYSVSREKKESFPLTVTSAQKNPTAFYLCASSMLGSNQPQHFGDGTRLSIL.

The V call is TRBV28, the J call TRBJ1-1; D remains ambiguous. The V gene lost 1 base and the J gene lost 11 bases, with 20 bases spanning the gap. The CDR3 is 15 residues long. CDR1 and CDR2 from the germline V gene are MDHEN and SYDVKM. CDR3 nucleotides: TGTGCCAGCAGTTTATTAGAACGGCGACGGAGGAGGGCTTTCTTT. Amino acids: CASSLLERRRRRAFF.

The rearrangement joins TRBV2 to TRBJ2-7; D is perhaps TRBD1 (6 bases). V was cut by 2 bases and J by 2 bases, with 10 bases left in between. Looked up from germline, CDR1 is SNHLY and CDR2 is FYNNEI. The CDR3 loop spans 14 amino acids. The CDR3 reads CASSESRGPYEQYF. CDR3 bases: TGTGCCAGCAGTGAAAGCAGGGGACCCTACGAGCAGTACTTC.

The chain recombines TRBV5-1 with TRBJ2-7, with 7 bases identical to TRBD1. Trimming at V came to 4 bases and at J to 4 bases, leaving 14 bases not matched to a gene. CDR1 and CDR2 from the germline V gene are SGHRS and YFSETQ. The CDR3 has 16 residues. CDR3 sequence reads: CASSLFRQGRRYEQYF. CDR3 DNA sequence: TGCGCCAGCAGCCTGTTTAGACAGGGAAGACGGTACGAGCAGTACTTC.